These T cell receptor beta chains were read from a single sample in a study of blood T cells in healthy people across ages. TCRdb re-analysed the 5' RACE reads in MiXCR, keeping a single row per CDR3 protein. The top ten hold approximately 20% of the sample, which has 650,000 to 800,000 distinct CDR3 sequences, around two fifths seen once. The specimen sequenced was blood. These receptors all stem from a man aged 55 to 70 in good health. Each CDR3 is given with its conserved first and last residue. The D gene is left open where the match is weak. Expanded clones are given a class, and other clones once, few, many or no size at all.

CDR3nt: TGTGCCAGCAGCGGGCCGGACAGGGCGGTACGGGGCTACACCTTC
CDR3aa: CASSGPDRAVRGYTF
v_gene: TRBV6-5
d_gene: TRBD1
abundance: NA
j_gene: TRBJ1-2

CDR3nt: TGTGCCAGCAGCGCGGGACAGGGACGGGAAAAACTGTTTTTT
CDR3aa: CASSAGQGREKLFF
v_gene: TRBV6-6
d_gene: TRBD1
abundance: NA
j_gene: TRBJ1-4

CDR3nt: TGCAGCGGATCCCGCGGGCAGAGGAACACTGAAGCTTTCTTT
CDR3aa: CSGSRGQRNTEAFF
v_gene: TRBV29-1
d_gene: NA
abundance: few
j_gene: TRBJ1-1

CDR3nt: TGTGCCAGCAGCTTAGCGACTGCGTACAATGAGCAGTTCTTC
CDR3aa: CASSLATAYNEQFF
v_gene: TRBV11-2
d_gene: NA
abundance: few
j_gene: TRBJ2-1

CDR3nt: TGTGCCGGCAGTTACTCCATGGCTCGGGCCCACAATGAGCAGTTCTTC
CDR3aa: CAGSYSMARAHNEQFF
v_gene: TRBV6-5
d_gene: NA
abundance: NA
j_gene: TRBJ2-1

CDR3nt: TGTGCCAGCTCACTCCCTCCGGTGGGGGGTTTAAACGAGCAGTACTTC
CDR3aa: CASSLPPVGGLNEQYF
v_gene: TRBV18
d_gene: NA
abundance: NA
j_gene: TRBJ2-7

CDR3nt: TGTGCCAGCACCCCCGGGTCAGAGACCTACGAGCAGTACTTC
CDR3aa: CASTPGSETYEQYF
v_gene: TRBV6-2/TRBV6-3
d_gene: NA
abundance: few
j_gene: TRBJ2-7

CDR3nt: TGCAGCGTCGCCGGGGACCCATCTGAGCAGTTCTTC
CDR3aa: CSVAGDPSEQFF
v_gene: TRBV29-1
d_gene: NA
abundance: few
j_gene: TRBJ2-1

CDR3nt: TGTGCCAGCAGCTTAACAGGTGTAATTGGCCTTAGGGGCACTGAAGCTTTCTTT
CDR3aa: CASSLTGVIGLRGTEAFF
v_gene: TRBV13
d_gene: NA
abundance: NA
j_gene: TRBJ1-1

CDR3nt: TGTGCCAGCAGTGACGGGGGGTACACAGATACGCAGTATTTT
CDR3aa: CASSDGGYTDTQYF
v_gene: TRBV2
d_gene: TRBD2
abundance: few
j_gene: TRBJ2-3

CDR3nt: TGTGCCAGCAGTGGACGACACAGGGATTCCTACGAGCAGTACTTC
CDR3aa: CASSGRHRDSYEQYF
v_gene: TRBV25-1
d_gene: NA
abundance: NA
j_gene: TRBJ2-7

CDR3nt: TGTGCCAGCAGCTTATCGCCTATCTACAAGCAGTACTTC
CDR3aa: CASSLSPIYKQYF
v_gene: TRBV7-8
d_gene: NA
abundance: NA
j_gene: TRBJ2-5

CDR3nt: TGTGTCAGCAGTTACGAAGGAGGAAGGCGCGAGCAGTACTTC
CDR3aa: CVSSYEGGRREQYF
v_gene: TRBV6-6
d_gene: NA
abundance: NA
j_gene: TRBJ2-7

CDR3nt: TGTGCCAGCAGCTCCCATTTCACTAGCTCCTACGAGCAGTACTTC
CDR3aa: CASSSHFTSSYEQYF
v_gene: TRBV7-2
d_gene: NA
abundance: NA
j_gene: TRBJ2-7

CDR3nt: TGCAGTGCTGTTAGCGGGGGGCCGTTTCGCACAGATACGCAGTATTTT
CDR3aa: CSAVSGGPFRTDTQYF
v_gene: TRBV20-1
d_gene: TRBD2
abundance: few
j_gene: TRBJ2-3

CDR3nt: TGCAGTGCTAGATTGCCAGGAATGAACACTGAAGCTTTCTTT
CDR3aa: CSARLPGMNTEAFF
v_gene: TRBV20-1
d_gene: NA
abundance: NA
j_gene: TRBJ1-1

CDR3nt: TGCAGTGCACCGGGACAGGTTGTTGAGACCCAGTACTTC
CDR3aa: CSAPGQVVETQYF
v_gene: TRBV20-1
d_gene: TRBD1
abundance: few
j_gene: TRBJ2-5

CDR3nt: TGTGCCAGCAGAAAGGGGGACCAGCCGAACACTGAAGCTTTCTTT
CDR3aa: CASRKGDQPNTEAFF
v_gene: TRBV6-2/TRBV6-3
d_gene: NA
abundance: NA
j_gene: TRBJ1-1

CDR3nt: TGTGCCAGCAGTGACTTTCCGGGCGGCAATTCACCCCTCCACTTT
CDR3aa: CASSDFPGGNSPLHF
v_gene: TRBV6-2/TRBV6-3
d_gene: NA
abundance: NA
j_gene: TRBJ1-6

CDR3nt: TGTGCCACCAGTGATTTAAGCAGCGGGAGGGATGAGCAGTACTTC
CDR3aa: CATSDLSSGRDEQYF
v_gene: TRBV24-1
d_gene: TRBD2
abundance: NA
j_gene: TRBJ2-5

CDR3nt: TGTGCCAGCACAGCGGGGGGAATATACGAGCAGTACTTC
CDR3aa: CASTAGGIYEQYF
v_gene: TRBV6-6
d_gene: TRBD2
abundance: few
j_gene: TRBJ2-7

CDR3nt: TGTGCCAGCAGTTACCCTTACGGAGCCAAAAACATTCAGTACTTC
CDR3aa: CASSYPYGAKNIQYF
v_gene: TRBV6-2/TRBV6-3
d_gene: NA
abundance: once
j_gene: TRBJ2-4

CDR3nt: TGTGCCAGCAGCCCCTCGGGAGGCCCTAACTATGGCTACACCTTC
CDR3aa: CASSPSGGPNYGYTF
v_gene: TRBV7-9
d_gene: NA
abundance: NA
j_gene: TRBJ1-2

CDR3nt: TGTGCCAGCAGCTGGACAGATGGCTACACCTTC
CDR3aa: CASSWTDGYTF
v_gene: TRBV12-3/TRBV12-4
d_gene: NA
abundance: NA
j_gene: TRBJ1-2

CDR3nt: TGTGCCAGCAGTTTATCGGGGCGGGAGGAGACCCAGTACTTC
CDR3aa: CASSLSGREETQYF
v_gene: TRBV27
d_gene: TRBD2
abundance: NA
j_gene: TRBJ2-5

CDR3nt: TGTGCCAGCAGGGATCAGGCGGTGAGCAATCAGCCCCAGCATTTT
CDR3aa: CASRDQAVSNQPQHF
v_gene: TRBV7-2
d_gene: NA
abundance: many
j_gene: TRBJ1-5